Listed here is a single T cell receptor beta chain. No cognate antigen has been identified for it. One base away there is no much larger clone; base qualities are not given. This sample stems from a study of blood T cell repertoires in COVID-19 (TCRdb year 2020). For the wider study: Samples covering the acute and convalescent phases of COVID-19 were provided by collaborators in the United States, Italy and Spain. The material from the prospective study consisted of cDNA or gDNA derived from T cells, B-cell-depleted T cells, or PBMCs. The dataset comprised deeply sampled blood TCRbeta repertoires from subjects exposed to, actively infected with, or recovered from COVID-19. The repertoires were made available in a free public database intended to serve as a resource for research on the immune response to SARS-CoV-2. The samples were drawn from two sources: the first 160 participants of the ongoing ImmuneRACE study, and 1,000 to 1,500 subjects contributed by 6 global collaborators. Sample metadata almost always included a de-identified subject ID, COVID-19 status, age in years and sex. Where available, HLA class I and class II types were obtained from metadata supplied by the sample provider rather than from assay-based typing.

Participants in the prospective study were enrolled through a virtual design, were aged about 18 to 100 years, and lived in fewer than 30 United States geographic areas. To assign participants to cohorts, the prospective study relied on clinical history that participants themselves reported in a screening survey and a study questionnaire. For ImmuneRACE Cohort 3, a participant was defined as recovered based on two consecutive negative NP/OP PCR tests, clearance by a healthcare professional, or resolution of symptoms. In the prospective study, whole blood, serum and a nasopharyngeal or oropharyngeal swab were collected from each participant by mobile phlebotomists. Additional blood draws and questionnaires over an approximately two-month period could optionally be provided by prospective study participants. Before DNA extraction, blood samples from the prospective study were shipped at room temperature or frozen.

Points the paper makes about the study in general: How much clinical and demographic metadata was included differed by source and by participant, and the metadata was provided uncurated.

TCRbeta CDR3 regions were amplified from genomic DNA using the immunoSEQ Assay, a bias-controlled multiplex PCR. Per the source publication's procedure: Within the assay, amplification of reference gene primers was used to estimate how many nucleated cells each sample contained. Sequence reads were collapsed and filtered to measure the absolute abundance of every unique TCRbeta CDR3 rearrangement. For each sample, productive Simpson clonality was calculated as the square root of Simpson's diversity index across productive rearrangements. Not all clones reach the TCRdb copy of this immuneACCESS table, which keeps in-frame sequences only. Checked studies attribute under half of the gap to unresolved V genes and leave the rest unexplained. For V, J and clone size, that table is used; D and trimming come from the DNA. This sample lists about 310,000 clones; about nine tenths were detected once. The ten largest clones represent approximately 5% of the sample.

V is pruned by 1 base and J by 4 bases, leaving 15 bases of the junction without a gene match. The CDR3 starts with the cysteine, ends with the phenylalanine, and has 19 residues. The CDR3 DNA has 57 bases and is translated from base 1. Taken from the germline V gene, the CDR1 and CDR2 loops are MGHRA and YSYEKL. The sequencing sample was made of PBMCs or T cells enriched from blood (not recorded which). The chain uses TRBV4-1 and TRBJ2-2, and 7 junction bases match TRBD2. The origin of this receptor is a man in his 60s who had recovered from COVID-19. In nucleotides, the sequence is TGCGCCAGCAGCCAAGTGGTGGCGGGAGTTAGGGTGGGCACCGGGGAGCTGTTTTTT. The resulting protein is CASSQVVAGVRVGTGELFF.